This paragraph covers one T cell receptor beta chain sequence. These data come from a study of Graves' ophthalmopathy and Graves' hyperthyroidism. About the research overall: The study drew peripheral blood at initial diagnosis, before any treatment.

Researchers turned away patients with other autoimmune diseases, uncontrolled infections, pregnancy or lactation. The diagnostic workup employed clinical symptoms, serum thyroxine, TRAb, thyroid ultrasound and orbital computed tomography. Isolation of PBMCs was performed using roughly 10 ml of fresh peripheral blood. Trimming took off 4 bases at V and 4 bases at J, with 17 bases between the two ends. Germline V lookup: CDR1 SGHTA, CDR2 FQGTGA. The CDR3 covers 16 residues. The authors amplified TCR beta CDR3 regions from RNA transcripts. Amplification began with first-round RT-PCR using HTBI primers, then second-round multiplex PCR was performed. TCRdb re-called the multiplex PCR reads through MiXCR, storing one row per CDR3 protein. The table has about 230,000 distinct CDR3 sequences, around 45% seen once.

The specimen sequenced was peripheral blood. The sequence was collected from an adult man with Graves' ophthalmopathy. This chain connects TRBV7-3 to TRBJ1-3; TRBD1 might be the D (5 bases). CDR3 sequence reads: CASSSLGVSGGNTIYF. The CDR3 DNA is TGTGCCAGCAGCTCGCTGGGGGTTTCAGGAGGAAACACCATATATTTT.